Listed below are T cell receptor beta chains from one sample, sequenced in a study of blood T cell repertoires in COVID-19. Libraries were prepared by immunoSEQ multiplex PCR; TCRdb keeps only in-frame clonotypes and omits some of them. The sample yields 30,000 to 45,000 clones, around 80% seen once. The specimen was peripheral blood. Every receptor here comes from a man aged 60 to 69 with acute or convalescent COVID-19. Both conserved end residues are part of each CDR3. The D gene is left open where the match is weak. Some rows mark clone size as missing; the rest say once, few, many or name a class of expanded clone.

d_call | j_call | clone_size | v_call | cdr3_nt | cdr3_aa
- | TRBJ1-1 | - | TRBV25-1 | TGTGCCAGCAGTGGGACGAAGGGAGGTGGCACTGAAGCTTTCTTT | CASSGTKGGGTEAFF
TRBD2 | TRBJ2-7 | - | TRBV5-1 | TGCGCCAGCAGCCGGAACCGACTAGCGGGAGGCTCCTACGAGCAGTACTTC | CASSRNRLAGGSYEQYF
- | TRBJ2-2 | - | TRBV6-4 | TGTGCCAGCAGTCAGCGGACCGGGATCGGGGAGCTGTTTTTT | CASSQRTGIGELFF
TRBD1 | TRBJ1-6 | - | TRBV7-6 | TGTGCCAGCAGCTTAGGGACAGGGGGACTACCCCTCCACTTT | CASSLGTGGLPLHF
TRBD2 | TRBJ2-7 | - | TRBV9 | TGTGCCAGCAGCTCGCCGACTAGCGATAGCTCCTACGAGCAGTACTTC | CASSSPTSDSSYEQYF
- | TRBJ2-2 | - | TRBV24-1 | TGTGCCACCGCTGCCCAGGCACAGAACACCGGGGAGCTGTTTTTT | CATAAQAQNTGELFF
TRBD2 | TRBJ2-7 | - | TRBV9 | TGTGCCAGCAGCTCTAGCGGGCATAGCTCCTACGAGCAGTACTTC | CASSSSGHSSYEQYF
TRBD2 | TRBJ2-7 | - | TRBV7-6 | TGTGCCAGCAGCTTAGCGAGCGGGAGTCATTACGAGCAGTACTTC | CASSLASGSHYEQYF
TRBD1 | TRBJ1-1 | - | TRBV27 | TGTGCCAGCAGTCCGTTAGACAGGGCTGAAGCTTTCTTT | CASSPLDRAEAFF
- | TRBJ2-5 | - | TRBV6-5 | TGTGCCAGCAGAGGTAACCAGGGTCTAGAGACCCAGTACTTC | CASRGNQGLETQYF
- | TRBJ1-2 | - | TRBV19 | TGTGCCAGTAAAAGCGACAGTTCTTATGGCTACACCTTC | CASKSDSSYGYTF
- | TRBJ2-3 | - | TRBV7-8 | TGTGCCAGCAGCCCAGCGGGCAGATTCACAGATACGCAGTATTTT | CASSPAGRFTDTQYF
TRBD1 | TRBJ1-6 | - | TRBV19 | TGTGCCAGTAGTTATCAGGGGGCAAATTCACCCCTCCACTTT | CASSYQGANSPLHF
- | TRBJ2-7 | - | TRBV6-5 | TGTGCCAGCAGTCCCGGTTCGGGGTTCACCTACGAGCAGTACTTC | CASSPGSGFTYEQYF
- | TRBJ2-6 | - | TRBV4-1 | TGCGCCAGCAGCCGCGGCTCTGGGGCCAACGTCCTGACTTTC | CASSRGSGANVLTF
- | TRBJ2-7 | few | TRBV5-4 | TGTGCCAGCAGCTTTGGGGGCCGCCTCGGCTCCTACGAGCAGTACTTC | CASSFGGRLGSYEQYF
TRBD1 | TRBJ2-7 | - | TRBV2 | TGTGCCAGCAGGGATGATAGGACGACAGGGGCGTCCTACGAGCAGTACTTC | CASRDDRTTGASYEQYF
- | TRBJ1-2 | once | TRBV7-2 | TGTGCCAGCAGCTTGGTGAGGGGCTACACCTTC | CASSLVRGYTF
- | TRBJ1-2 | - | TRBV18 | TGTGCCAGCTCACCTAGGGGGGGCGATGGCTACACCTTC | CASSPRGGDGYTF
- | TRBJ2-5 | - | TRBV24-1 | TGTGCCACCAGTGACCGTACAGGGTATCGGGAGACCCAGTACTTC | CATSDRTGYRETQYF
TRBD1 | TRBJ1-5 | - | TRBV5-6 | TGTGCCAGCAGCTCCACGGGACAGTCCAATCAGCCCCAGCATTTT | CASSSTGQSNQPQHF
TRBD1 | TRBJ2-1 | - | TRBV6-5 | TGTGCCAGCAGCCCCGGGACAGGGAATGGGGGTGAGCAGTTCTTC | CASSPGTGNGGEQFF
- | TRBJ2-5 | - | TRBV11-3 | TGTGCCAGCAGCCCGGGGACAGCCGCGGGGGAGACCCAGTACTTC | CASSPGTAAGETQYF
TRBD1 | TRBJ1-5 | - | TRBV27 | TGTGCCAGCAGAGGGACAGGGGGTAGCAATCAGCCCCAGCATTTT | CASRGTGGSNQPQHF
TRBD2 | TRBJ2-3 | - | TRBV3-1/TRBV3-2 | TGTGCCAGCAGCCAAGCGAGACGGACTAGCGGACCCACAGATACGCAGTATTTT | CASSQARRTSGPTDTQYF
TRBD1 | TRBJ2-3 | - | TRBV28 | TGTGCCAGCAGTTTAGAGGGGGCGCGGCAGTATTTT | CASSLEGARQYF
TRBD2 | TRBJ2-1 | - | TRBV5-1 | TGCGCCAGCAGCGTATCTAGCGGGACTCGCAATGAGCAGTTCTTC | CASSVSSGTRNEQFF
TRBD2 | TRBJ2-1 | - | TRBV27 | TGTGCCAGCAGGCCACTAGCGGGAGGGCCGAATGAGCAGTTCTTC | CASRPLAGGPNEQFF